What follows describes a single TCR beta chain. This sample stems from a study of T cells in Graves' hyperthyroidism and ophthalmopathy. The CDR3 runs 16 residues. The germline V and J ends were trimmed by 0 bases and 5 bases, with 16 bases remaining between them. CDR1 and CDR2 from the germline V gene are MNHEY and SVGAGI. It was RNA transcripts that yielded the amplified TCR beta CDR3 regions. RT-PCR in the first round (using the HTBI primer set) targeted the TCR CDR3. Each CDR3 protein is one row after TCRdb ran MiXCR on the multiplex PCR reads. The top ten hold 16% of the sample, which has approximately 720,000 distinct CDR3 sequences, approximately 18% seen once.

The chain joins TRBV6-5 to TRBJ1-1; a possible D gene is TRBD1 (5 bases). The sequence came from a woman in her forties or fifties with Graves' hyperthyroidism that later progressed to Graves' ophthalmopathy. The sequenced material came from blood. CDR3 loop: CASSYSRGPGVTEAFF. In DNA, the CDR3 is TGTGCCAGCAGTTACTCGAGGGGCCCGGGCGTGACTGAAGCTTTCTTT.